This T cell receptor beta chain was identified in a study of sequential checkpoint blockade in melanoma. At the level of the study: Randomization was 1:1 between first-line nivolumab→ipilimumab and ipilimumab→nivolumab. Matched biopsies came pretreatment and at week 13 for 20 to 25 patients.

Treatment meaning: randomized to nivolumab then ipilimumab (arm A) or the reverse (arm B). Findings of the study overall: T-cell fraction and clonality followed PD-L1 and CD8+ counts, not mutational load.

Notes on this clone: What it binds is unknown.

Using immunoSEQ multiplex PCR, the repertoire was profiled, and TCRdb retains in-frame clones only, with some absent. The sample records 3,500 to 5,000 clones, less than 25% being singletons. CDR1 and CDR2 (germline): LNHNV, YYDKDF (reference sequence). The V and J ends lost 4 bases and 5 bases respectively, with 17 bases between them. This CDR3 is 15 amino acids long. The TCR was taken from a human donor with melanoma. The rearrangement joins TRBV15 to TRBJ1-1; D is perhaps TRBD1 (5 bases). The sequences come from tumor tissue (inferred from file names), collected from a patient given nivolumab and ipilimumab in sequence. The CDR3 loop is CATSTGGIPATEAFF. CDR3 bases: TGTGCCACCAGCACGGGGGGAATCCCGGCAACTGAAGCTTTCTTT.